The T cell receptor beta chain described here comes from a study of early T cells in non-severe SARS-CoV-2 infection. About the research overall: Chains stayed unpaired after sequencing of bulk RNA from unsorted whole blood. Study results and limitations: Matching against VDJdb likely underestimated virus-specific expansions, favoring anti-spike CD8.

Unique molecular identifiers were affixed to single, distinct cDNA molecules. From the 5' RACE reads, TCRdb called clonotypes with MiXCR, one entry per CDR3 protein. This repertoire shows some 78,000 distinct CDR3 sequences, about 13% found once; its top ten account for about 6%. As to this clonotype: Its matching antigen is unknown.

The ends were cut back, 0 bases at V and 3 bases at J, with 7 bases in the middle. CDR1 and CDR2 from the germline V gene are SGHVS and FQNEAQ. CDR3 length: 14 amino acids. The clonotype comes from an adult who was a healthcare worker with PCR-confirmed SARS-CoV-2 infection or an uninfected control (not recorded which). This chain connects TRBV7-8 to TRBJ2-3, with D unresolved. The sequenced sample consisted of whole blood. CDR3 sequence reads: CASSLAMRTDTQYF. CDR3 coding DNA: TGTGCCAGCAGCTTAGCGATGAGAACAGATACGCAGTATTTT. The full variable domain, with the rest looked up from reference TRBV7-8 and TRBJ2-3, is GAGVSQSPRYKVAKRGQDVALRCDPISGHVSLFWYQQALGQGPEFLTYFQNEAQLDKSGLPSDRFFAERPEGSVSTLKIQRTQQEDSAVYLCASSLAMRTDTQYFGPGTRLTVL.